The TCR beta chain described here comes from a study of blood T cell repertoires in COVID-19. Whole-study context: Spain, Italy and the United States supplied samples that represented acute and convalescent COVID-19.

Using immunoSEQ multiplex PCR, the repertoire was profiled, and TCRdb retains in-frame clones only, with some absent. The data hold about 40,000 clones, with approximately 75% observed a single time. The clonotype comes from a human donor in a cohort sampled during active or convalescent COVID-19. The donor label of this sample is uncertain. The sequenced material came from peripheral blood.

DNA for the CDR3: TGTGCCAGCAGCAACAGGCAGTCTGGGGCCAACGTCCTGACTTTC. Translating gives CASSNRQSGANVLTF. The chain recombines TRBV9 with TRBJ2-6; D perhaps matches TRBD1 (5 bases). This CDR3 region has 15 residues. Trimming removed 4 bases from V and 1 base from J, with 9 bases in between. Germline CDR1 and CDR2: SGDLS and YYNGEE.